Listed here are 10 T cell receptor beta chains from one sample, sequenced in a study of shared clonotypes between healthy human individuals. Assay used: immunoSEQ multiplex PCR; TCRdb lists only in-frame clones, some missing. The data contain 550,000 to 800,000 clones, under 80% of them singletons. Input material: memory CD4+ T cells sorted from blood. Sample subset: CD45RA-negative fraction. Receptors were obtained from a woman between 25 and 40 years old in good health.

V gene TRBV28 combines with J gene TRBJ2-3; TRBD2 matches at 9 bases. Losses at the gene ends were 2 bases for V and 4 bases for J; bases not matched to a gene: 7. Germline V gives CDR1 MDHEN, CDR2 SYDVKM. The CDR3 spans 16 residues. CDR3 DNA sequence: TGTGCCAGCAGTTTAGGCGGGAGGGCCGCCCCAGATACGCAGTATTTT. Translated: CASSLGGRAAPDTQYF.

The genes are TRBV27 and TRBJ1-5; no clear D gene. Germline V gene sequence: CDR1 MNHEY, CDR2 SMNVEV (reference sequence). The CDR3 extends over 13 amino acids. Trimming took off 6 bases at V and 0 bases at J, with 6 bases between the two ends. Here the CDR3 DNA reads TGTGCCAGCAGGTTCGATAGCAATCAGCCCCAGCATTTT. Translating it yields CASRFDSNQPQHF.

V and J are TRBV2 and TRBJ2-7, with 10 bases aligning to TRBD2. V trimming: 7 bases; J trimming: 4 bases; junction bases outside the gene matches: 16. Germline V gene lookup returns CDR1 SNHLY and CDR2 FYNNEI. The CDR3 totals 17 residues. CDR3 DNA: TGTGCCAGCACCAAAAGACTAGCGGGCGAGAATCCATACGAGCAGTACTTC. It translates to CASTKRLAGENPYEQYF.

The V gene is TRBV5-4, the J gene TRBJ2-3, with TRBD2 matching 12 bases. Germline CDR1 and CDR2: SGHNT and YYREEE (reference sequence). Trimming took 1 base from V and 6 from J; bases not matched to a gene: 6. The CDR3 runs to 16 residues. The CDR3 DNA reads as TGTGCCAGCAGCTTGTTACTAGCGGGAGGATACGATACGCAGTATTTT. It codes for CASSLLLAGGYDTQYF.

This clone was counted only a few times. The V call is TRBV29-1, the J call TRBJ1-4; D unclear. The CDR3 consists of 12 residues. Germline V CDR1 and CDR2: SQVTM, ANQGSEA. The V and J ends lost 3 bases and 6 bases respectively, with 8 bases between them. Written as DNA, the CDR3 is TGCAGCGTTGATTACGGGGATGAAAAACTGTTTTTT. Translating it yields CSVDYGDEKLFF.

This clone was recorded once. Other DNA sequences in the sample encode the same CDR3. The chain combines TRBV19 with TRBJ1-5; TRBD1 might be the D (5 bases). Germline-derived CDR1 and CDR2 are LNHDA and SQIVND (reference sequence). The V end lost 3 bases, the J end lost 3 bases, and 12 bases lay between the germline ends. The CDR3 sequence is 15 residues long. CDR3 loop: CASSIRGADNQPQHF. CDR3 bases: TGTGCCAGTAGTATTCGGGGCGCGGACAATCAGCCCCAGCATTTT.

The chain uses TRBV4-1 and TRBJ2-1; D not certain. V gave up 3 bases and J gave up 5 bases, with 17 bases separating them. Germline CDR1 and CDR2: MGHRA and YSYEKL. CDR3 length: 16 amino acids. DNA of the CDR3: TGCGCCAGCAGCCAGCCCTCGGAGCGCTTTCACAATGAGCAGTTCTTC. Translating gives CASSQPSERFHNEQFF.

The chain links TRBV19 to TRBJ1-2, with D perhaps TRBD1 (5 bases). This CDR3 comprises 14 residues. The ends were cut back, 5 bases at V and 5 bases at J, with 15 bases in the middle. Germline values: CDR1 LNHDA, CDR2 SQIVND (reference sequence). DNA of the CDR3: TGTGCCAGTAGTCACGACCGGGACCTTTATGGCTACACCTTC. As protein: CASSHDRDLYGYTF.

The V and J genes are TRBV7-2 and TRBJ2-7; 9 bases align to TRBD2. Germline V lookup: CDR1 SGHTA, CDR2 FQGNSA. Losses at the gene ends were 1 base for V and 2 bases for J; bases not matched to a gene: 12. CDR3 size: 18 residues. This CDR3 is CASSLERSSGSQAYEQYF. CDR3 in DNA: TGTGCCAGCAGCTTAGAAAGAAGTAGCGGGAGCCAGGCCTACGAGCAGTACTTC. The full variable domain, its missing parts supplied by reference TRBV7-2 and TRBJ2-7, is GAGVSQSPSNKVTEKGKDVELRCDPISGHTALYWYRQSLGQGLEFLIYFQGNSAPDKSGLPSDRFSAERTGGSVSTLTIQRTQQEDSAVYLCASSLERSSGSQAYEQYFGPGTRLTVT.

To note about this clone: Other nucleotide sequences in the sample specify the same CDR3. The chain joins TRBV15 to TRBJ2-5; the D gene is possibly TRBD2 (5 bases). Germline lookup yields CDR1 LNHNV and CDR2 YYDKDF (reference sequence). CDR3 size: 15 residues. V shed 3 bases and J shed 0 bases, with 11 bases lying between them. In nucleotides, the CDR3 is TGTGCCACCAGCAGGGACCGAGGGTACCAAGAGACCCAGTACTTC. Its translation is CATSRDRGYQETQYF.